This T cell receptor (beta chain) was captured by sequencing in a study of cytomegalovirus exposure and HLA in healthy donors. The overall study: From donors who were HLA-typed, an early data release held approximately 91 million unique TCRs.

With respect to this clone: Its antigen remains unknown.

Study-wide results and limits: Among TCR sequences, most were rare, though some public TCRs appeared in many donors. Later work associated roughly 15,000 TCR beta sequences with HLA alleles at 0.05 false discovery rate. HLA-A and HLA-B allele assignments for most subjects were reportedly predicted accurately using TCR beta sequences.

The PCR employed 60 Vbeta primers together with 13 Jbeta primers. Repertoires were generated with immunoSEQ multiplex PCR, while TCRdb's copy carries only in-frame clones and drops some. Counted here are some 110,000 clones, around three quarters occurring once; the ten biggest clones make up 0.85% to 0.9%. The receptor's source is a woman in her thirties in good health and CMV-seronegative. Sequences were obtained from PBMCs.

The CDR3: CASSLGPLAGRNIQYF. CDR3 bases: TGCGCCAGCAGCTTGGGCCCACTAGCGGGACGGAACATTCAGTACTTC. This chain connects TRBV5-1 to TRBJ2-4; 10 positions match TRBD2. Losses at the gene ends were 0 bases for V and 7 bases for J; bases not matched to a gene: 7. Germline assignment: CDR1 SGHRS and CDR2 YFSETQ. This CDR3 region has 16 residues.